These T cell receptor beta chains were read from a single sample in a study of shared clonotypes between healthy human individuals. The protocol was immunoSEQ multiplex PCR, while the TCRdb copy is restricted to in-frame clones and leaves out a portion. The table records about 2.1 million clones, around 95% of them present only once. Sequencing was performed on naive CD8+ T cells from PBMCs. The receptor set was obtained from a man between 18 and 29 years old in good health. Some clones in this sample may be carry-over from other donors' samples. Both conserved end residues are part of each CDR3. The order of the fields is V gene, J gene, D gene, clone size, CDR3 DNA, CDR3 protein. The D gene is left open where the match is weak. Clone size is stated in some rows and not others, as once, few, many or a class when expanded.

TRBV7-8	TRBJ2-7	TRBD2	.	TGTGCCAGCAGCTTCCTCGGACTAGCGGGAGGAGACGAGCAGTACTTC	CASSFLGLAGGDEQYF
TRBV10-3	TRBJ2-1	.	.	TGTGCCATCAGTGAGATCGCTATTTCCTACAATGAGCAGTTCTTC	CAISEIAISYNEQFF
TRBV4-3	TRBJ2-3	TRBD2	.	TGCGCCAGCAGCCAAGATCTAGCGGGAGACCCAGATACGCAGTATTTT	CASSQDLAGDPDTQYF
TRBV30	TRBJ1-2	.	.	TGTGCCTGGAGTGCCGGAAGAAACTATGGCTACACCTTC	CAWSAGRNYGYTF
TRBV7-9	TRBJ2-7	TRBD1	.	TGTGCCAGCAGCCGGCCGCGGGGACAGGGGTCGAGCTCCTACGAGCAGTACTTC	CASSRPRGQGSSSYEQYF
TRBV7-6	TRBJ1-5	.	.	TGTGCCAGCAGCTTAGGAGAGGGAAGAGGGCCCCAGCATTTT	CASSLGEGRGPQHF
TRBV28	TRBJ1-5	.	.	TGTGCCAGCTGTACCCCCGAGGGATATAGCAATCAGCCCCAGCATTTT	CASCTPEGYSNQPQHF
TRBV28	TRBJ2-6	.	.	TGTGCCAGCAGTTTAACAGGTTCTGGGGCCAACGTCCTGACTTTC	CASSLTGSGANVLTF
TRBV6-5	TRBJ2-1	.	once	TGTGCCAGCAAGGGACGGTCCTCCTACAATGAGCAGTTCTTC	CASKGRSSYNEQFF
TRBV7-7	TRBJ1-3	.	.	TGTGCCAGCAGCTTAGGGGGCAGCGCGAAAAACACCATATATTTT	CASSLGGSAKNTIYF
TRBV5-6	TRBJ2-3	TRBD1	.	TGTGCCAGCAGCCCAGGGGGAAATACGCAGTATTTT	CASSPGGNTQYF
TRBV27	TRBJ1-1	TRBD1	.	TGTGCCAGCAGTCCCTCGACAGGGCCGCTGAACACTGAAGCTTTCTTT	CASSPSTGPLNTEAFF
TRBV11-2	TRBJ2-2	TRBD1	.	TGTGCCAGCAGCTCCTGGACAGGGTGGGGCACCGGGGAGCTGTTTTTT	CASSSWTGWGTGELFF
TRBV29-1	TRBJ2-3	TRBD1	.	TGCAGCGCAGGTAGGACAGGCCTTACCACAGATACGCAGTATTTT	CSAGRTGLTTDTQYF
TRBV10-3	TRBJ2-7	.	.	TGTGCCATCAGTGAGTCCAACCGAGCCTACGAGCAGTACTTC	CAISESNRAYEQYF
TRBV4-1	TRBJ2-1	TRBD2	.	TGCGCCAGCAGCCAGAGCCCTCCGGGACTAGAAGGATATGAGCAGTTCTTC	CASSQSPPGLEGYEQFF
TRBV29-1	TRBJ2-5	.	.	TGCAGCGTTGAAGTAGGAGCTGGCCAGTACTTC	CSVEVGAGQYF
TRBV28	TRBJ1-1	TRBD1	.	TGTGCCAGCAGCCTCGGGACAGACACTGAAGCTTTCTTT	CASSLGTDTEAFF
TRBV11-1	TRBJ1-2	.	.	TGTGCCAGCAGCTTAGACCCAGGGGATGGCTACACCTTC	CASSLDPGDGYTF
TRBV19	TRBJ2-6	.	.	TGTGCCAGTAGTATATATTCGGGATCGGATGGGGCCAACGTCCTGACTTTC	CASSIYSGSDGANVLTF
TRBV2	TRBJ2-1	.	.	TGTGCCAGCAGTGGAGGGCCAAGCTCCTACAATGAGCAGTTCTTC	CASSGGPSSYNEQFF
TRBV27	TRBJ1-1	.	.	TGTGCCAGCAGTTCTACCCAATACATAGGGGGGACTGAAGCTTTCTTT	CASSSTQYIGGTEAFF
TRBV14	TRBJ1-2	.	.	TGTGCCAGCAGCCAAGGGGTGAACTATGGCTACACCTTC	CASSQGVNYGYTF
TRBV7-6	TRBJ2-7	TRBD1	.	TGTGCCAGCAGCTCGGGACAGGGGGTCTACGAGCAGTACTTC	CASSSGQGVYEQYF
TRBV10-3	TRBJ2-7	.	.	TGTGCCATCAGTGGCGCCCTGAGCTCCTACGAGCAGTACTTC	CAISGALSSYEQYF
TRBV28	TRBJ2-1	TRBD1	.	TGTGCCAGCAGTGCCTCCGACAGGGTTCCTTACAATGAGCAGTTCTTC	CASSASDRVPYNEQFF